The clone carrying this TCR beta chain was counted a few times. These data come from a study of tumor and adjacent non-tumor tissue in lung cancer. The CDR3 is made up of 17 amino acids. This sample's RNA came from whole unsorted tissue. Three rounds of nested PCR, following a modified ARM-PCR protocol, produced the TCRbeta library. Each CDR3 protein is one row after TCRdb ran MiXCR on the multiplex PCR reads. The table has some 71,000 distinct CDR3 sequences, over 60% seen once; the top ten hold 8% to 9.5%. The chain couples TRBV21-1 to TRBJ1-1. TRBV21-1 is an annotated pseudogene. The sequencing input was lung tumor tissue. The sequence was obtained from a woman aged 40 to 49 with non-small cell lung cancer. The CDR3 DNA follows: TGTGCCAGCAGCAATTTTACTCCCGGCCACCTGAACACTGAAGCTTTCTTT. The encoded protein is CASSNFTPGHLNTEAFF.